The 25 T cell receptor beta chains given below trace back to one sample, sequenced in a study of OX40 agonist ivuxolimab in advanced cancers. Measured with immunoSEQ multiplex PCR; TCRdb has only the in-frame clones, and not every one. The sample consists of 20,000 to 25,000 clones, approximately 87% of them appearing once. Sequencing used CD4+ or CD8+ T cells sorted from blood, obtained in a trial of the OX40 agonist ivuxolimab. The receptors originated from an adult with an advanced solid tumor such as melanoma, head and neck, liver or kidney cancer.

This clone was seen a handful of times. V is TRBV4-2 and J is TRBJ2-1, with 9 bases aligning to TRBD2. Germline trimming cut 3 bases from V and 0 bases from J; bases unmatched to any gene: 3. CDR1 is LGHNA and CDR2 is YNFKEQ in the germline V gene. The CDR3 length is 16 residues. The chain's CDR3 is CASSHHSGSSYNEQFF. CDR3 DNA: TGTGCCAGCAGCCATCATAGCGGGAGCTCCTACAATGAGCAGTTCTTC.

This clone was picked up a small number of times. The chain is built from TRBV5-1 and TRBJ2-1; 8 bases align to TRBD1. V dropped 2 bases and J dropped 5; count of bases not matched to a gene: 12. The CDR3 has 17 amino acids. CDR1 and CDR2 (germline): SGHRS, YFSETQ. CDR3 loop: CASSFGTGGLADNEQFF. The CDR3 region has the DNA TGCGCCAGCAGCTTCGGGACAGGCGGCCTGGCGGACAATGAGCAGTTCTTC.

The chain uses TRBV25-1 and TRBJ1-4, with D perhaps TRBD1 (5 bases). Germline V gene sequence: CDR1 MGHDK, CDR2 SYGVNS. CDR3 length equals 11 residues. Trimming cost V 10 bases and J 7 bases, with 10 bases left between them. CDR3 in amino acids: CATVTGEKLFF. The CDR3 DNA follows: TGTGCCACCGTTACAGGTGAAAAACTGTTTTTT. The variable domain in full, completed from reference TRBV25-1 and TRBJ1-4, reads EADIYQTPRYLVIGTGKKITLECSQTMGHDKMYWYQQDPGMELHLIHYSYGVNSTEKGDLSSESTVSRIRTEHFPLTLESARPSHTSQYLCATVTGEKLFFGSGTQLSVL.

The J gene is TRBJ2-1, the V gene TRBV15; no definite D call. Per germline, CDR1 LNHNV and CDR2 YYDKDF (reference sequence). Trimming removed 0 bases at V and 4 bases at J, with 16 bases between. The CDR3 runs to 17 residues. CDR3 sequence reads: CATSRETLGLGYNEQFF. The CDR3, as DNA: TGTGCCACCAGCAGAGAGACCCTTGGGTTAGGATACAATGAGCAGTTCTTC.

In its sample, this clone was seen once. The gene calls are TRBV4-3 and TRBJ1-4; unclear D gene. This CDR3 is 15 amino acids long. Deletions cut 0 bases from V and 3 bases from J, with 8 bases between. CDR1 and CDR2 (germline): LGHNA, YSLEER. The CDR3 DNA reads as TGCGCCAGCAGCCAAGAGAAAGAGGCTAATGAAAAACTGTTTTTT. This translates into CASSQEKEANEKLFF.

The chain joins TRBV12-5 to TRBJ2-1, with D perhaps being TRBD1 or TRBD2 (5 bases each). The germline gives CDR1 LGHNT, CDR2 FRNRAP. This CDR3 region has 14 residues. Trimming removed 3 bases from V and 7 bases from J, with 13 bases in between. CDR3 amino acids: CASGLSIWGNEQFF. CDR3 in DNA: TGTGCTAGTGGTTTAAGTATTTGGGGGAATGAGCAGTTCTTC.

J is TRBJ1-1 and V is TRBV6-4; D uncertain. The V gene lost 3 bases and the J gene lost 1 base, with 12 bases spanning the gap. CDR1 is MRHNA, CDR2 SNTAGT, per germline. The CDR3 runs to 15 residues. Written as DNA, the CDR3 is TGTGCCAGCAGTGATTACACAGTAGAGAACACTGAAGCTTTCTTT. Translated, it gives CASSDYTVENTEAFF.

CDR3 bases: TGTGCCAGCAGCGGAACCCCCGAGGGACGAACCTACGAGCAGTACTTC. This gives the protein CASSGTPEGRTYEQYF. V gene TRBV5-8 combines with J gene TRBJ2-7; D might be TRBD1 or TRBD2, each matching 5 bases. V was cut by 4 bases and J by 2 bases, with 19 bases left in between. This CDR3 contains 16 residues. CDR1 and CDR2 (germline): SGHTS, YDEGEE. The full variable domain, in which reference TRBV5-8 and TRBJ2-7 provide the parts outside the CDR3, is EAGVTQSPTHLIKTRGQQATLRCSPISGHTSVYWYQQALGLGLQFLLWYDEGEERNRGNFPPRFSGRQFPNYSSELNVNALELEDSALYLCASSGTPEGRTYEQYFGPGTRLTVT.

The J gene is TRBJ2-1, the V gene TRBV19; D not certain. The CDR3 loop spans 15 amino acids. In germline, CDR1 is LNHDA, CDR2 SQIVND (reference sequence). Between the trimmed V and J ends, which lost 7 bases and 0 bases, there was a span of 13 bases. The CDR3 DNA is TGTGCCAGTACCCTAGTGGTTAGCTCCTACAATGAGCAGTTCTTC. This translates into CASTLVVSSYNEQFF.

This clone is judged medium-sized (0.01 to 0.1%). The chain employs TRBV7-8 and TRBJ2-7; TRBD1 agrees at 11 bases. The V gene end was trimmed by 0 bases and the J gene end by 6 bases; junction bases not matched to a gene: 1. Germline loops: CDR1 SGHVS, CDR2 FQNEAQ. The CDR3 contains 14 residues. The CDR3: CASSLAGTGGEQYF. The CDR3, as DNA: TGTGCCAGCAGCTTAGCCGGGACAGGGGGCGAGCAGTACTTC.

J is TRBJ1-3 and V is TRBV2; D unclear. The CDR3 length is 12 residues. Germline V gene data show CDR1 as SNHLY and CDR2 as FYNNEI. Between the trimmed V and J ends, which lost 11 bases and 0 bases, there was a span of 8 bases. The CDR3 DNA reads TGTGCCCTTCGGGTCTCTGGAAACACCATATATTTT. Protein sequence: CALRVSGNTIYF.

The chain has TRBV7-9 and TRBJ2-6, with D unresolved. The CDR3 contains 13 residues. Germline values: CDR1 SEHNR, CDR2 FQNEAQ (reference sequence). The ends were cut back, 8 bases at V and 0 bases at J, with 5 bases in the middle. CDR3 protein: CASLLSGANVLTF. CDR3 nucleotides: TGTGCCAGCCTCCTCTCTGGGGCCAACGTCCTGACTTTC.

The chain links TRBV10-3 to TRBJ1-2; D unresolved. The germline V and J ends were trimmed by 0 bases and 4 bases, with 12 bases remaining between them. CDR1 is ENHRY and CDR2 is SYGVKD in the germline V gene. This CDR3 region has 15 residues. CDR3 sequence reads: CAISESLEKGYGYTF. DNA for the CDR3: TGTGCCATCAGTGAGTCCCTGGAAAAGGGCTATGGCTACACCTTC.

This clone is a singleton in its sample. The V call is TRBV5-1, the J call TRBJ2-7; TRBD1 or TRBD2 may be the D gene (5 bases each). Germline-derived CDR1 and CDR2 are SGHRS and YFSETQ. The CDR3 length is 11 residues. V was cut by 5 bases and J by 5 bases, with 8 bases left in between. The CDR3 DNA is TGCGCCAGCAGATGGGACCACGAGCAGTACTTC. Its translation: CASRWDHEQYF. Variable domain in full (rest from reference TRBV5-1 and TRBJ2-7): KAGVTQTPRYLIKTRGQQVTLSCSPISGHRSVSWYQQTPGQGLQFLFEYFSETQRNKGNFPGRFSGRQFSNSRSEMNVSTLELGDSALYLCASRWDHEQYFGPGTRLTVT.

The gene calls are TRBV15 and TRBJ1-5; no firm D call. The CDR3 loop spans 18 amino acids. Looked up from germline, CDR1 is LNHNV and CDR2 is YYDKDF (reference sequence). Trimming stripped 0 bases from V and 0 bases from J, with 15 bases between. CDR3 DNA: TGTGCCACCAGCAGAGATCGAGGTCTTGTCGATAGCAATCAGCCCCAGCATTTT. Translation: CATSRDRGLVDSNQPQHF.

The chain combines TRBV29-1 with TRBJ1-2, with a tentative D call TRBD1 (5 bases). Trimming pared 7 bases from V and 4 bases from J, leaving 25 bases between. This CDR3 is 16 amino acids long. CDR1 and CDR2 (germline): SQVTM, ANQGSEA. DNA of the CDR3: TGCAGCGCCCGCTCGAGTGAAGACGGGACCCCCTATGGCTACACCTTC. This codes for CSARSSEDGTPYGYTF.

This clone counts as medium-sized. This chain connects TRBV5-1 to TRBJ1-6; TRBD1 matches at 7 bases. This CDR3 contains 16 residues. J lost 7 bases, V lost 3 bases, and 10 bases had no gene match. Germline-derived CDR1 and CDR2 are SGHRS and YFSETQ. The CDR3 sequence: CASSYGIQGSNSPLHF. CDR3 DNA: TGCGCCAGCAGCTACGGAATACAGGGGAGCAATTCACCCCTCCACTTT.

The chain is built from TRBV4-3 and TRBJ1-2; 7 nucleotides align to TRBD1. Trimming at V came to 4 bases and at J to 2 bases, leaving 7 bases not matched to a gene. The CDR3 loop spans 15 amino acids. CDR1 LGHNA and CDR2 YSLEER come from the germline V gene. This chain's CDR3 is CASSPAWDRNYGYTF. DNA for the CDR3: TGCGCCAGCAGCCCCGCCTGGGACAGAAACTATGGCTACACCTTC.

J is TRBJ2-5 and V is TRBV13; TRBD2 matches 7 bases. The CDR3 runs to 14 residues. V was pared by 1 base and J by 5 bases, with 4 bases of the junction left unmatched. The germline V gene has CDR1 PRHDT and CDR2 FYEKMQ (reference sequence). The CDR3 region is CASSLVGGMETQYF. For the CDR3, the DNA is TGTGCCAGCAGCTTAGTCGGGGGGATGGAGACCCAGTACTTC.

This chain uses TRBV27 with TRBJ1-1; 7 nucleotides agree with TRBD1. V shed 3 bases and J 3 bases; nucleotides not matched to a gene: 7. Per the germline V gene, CDR1 is MNHEY and CDR2 is SMNVEV (reference sequence). The CDR3 runs 15 residues. CDR3 region: CASSLGGTVHTEAFF. The CDR3 DNA follows: TGTGCCAGCAGTTTGGGGGGGACAGTACACACTGAAGCTTTCTTT.

This rearrangement joins TRBV27 to TRBJ2-1; no clear D. V was shortened by 1 base and J by 6 bases, with 4 bases between the two germline ends. Germline lookup yields CDR1 MNHEY and CDR2 SMNVEV (reference sequence). The CDR3 runs to 12 residues. The CDR3 region is CASSLYPNEQFF. CDR3 DNA: TGTGCCAGCAGTTTATACCCCAATGAGCAGTTCTTC.

The V and J genes are TRBV25-1 and TRBJ1-6; 8 nucleotides agree with TRBD1. The CDR3 has 15 amino acids. Germline loops: CDR1 MGHDK, CDR2 SYGVNS. V was pared by 6 bases and J by 1 base, with 2 bases of the junction left unmatched. The CDR3 sequence: CASRRQGSYNSPLHF. The CDR3 DNA is TGTGCCAGCAGACGACAGGGGTCCTATAATTCACCCCTCCACTTT.

This rearrangement joins TRBV4-1 to TRBJ1-2, with TRBD1 identical over 8 bases. The CDR3 totals 15 residues. V lost 0 bases, J lost 3 bases, and 3 bases stayed unmatched. Germline CDR1 and CDR2: MGHRA and YSYEKL. The CDR3 DNA sequence: TGCGCCAGCAGCCAAGATCCGGGACAGGACTATGGCTACACCTTC. Translating gives CASSQDPGQDYGYTF.

The rearrangement joins TRBV27 to TRBJ2-1; the D is unclear. This CDR3 is built from 15 residues. V was clipped by 6 bases and J by 3 bases, with 15 bases between them. Germline V gene lookup returns CDR1 MNHEY and CDR2 SMNVEV (reference sequence). As DNA, the CDR3 is TGTGCCAGCAGCGCTAATACCTACGGCTACAATGAGCAGTTCTTC. Encoded protein: CASSANTYGYNEQFF.

V gene TRBV19 combines with J gene TRBJ2-5; perhaps D is TRBD1 or TRBD2 (7 bases each). This CDR3 spans 13 amino acids. V was shortened by 5 bases and J by 7 bases, with 14 bases between the two germline ends. CDR1 and CDR2 (germline): LNHDA, SQIVND (reference sequence). This CDR3 reads CASSATGEGTQYF. The CDR3 bases are TGTGCCAGTAGTGCTACAGGGGAGGGGACCCAGTACTTC.